These T cell receptor beta chains were read from a single sample in a study. TCRdb analysed the multiplex PCR reads with MiXCR anew, one entry per CDR3 protein. This sample has 2,000 to 2,500 distinct CDR3 sequences, with 15% to 20% found just once. Sequencing was done on a sample of Tregs sorted from blood. These receptors originate from a female donor with breast cancer. Each CDR3 is given with its conserved first and last residue. The D gene is left open where the match is weak. Size is omitted from some rows. Given values are once, few, many or a class for expanded clones.

abundance,v_gene,j_gene,d_gene,CDR3nt,CDR3aa
medium-sized,TRBV12-3/TRBV12-4,TRBJ1-2,.,TGTGCCAGCAGTTTAATCGCAGGTGGGGCGGGCGGCTACACCTTC,CASSLIAGGAGGYTF
few,TRBV12-3/TRBV12-4,TRBJ1-2,.,TGTGCCAGCAGTCGCGGAGGAGGTGGCTACACCTTC,CASSRGGGGYTF
.,TRBV12-3/TRBV12-4,TRBJ1-2,.,TGTGCCAGCAGTTTAGGTATGGGTGTCTATGGCCACACCTTC,CASSLGMGVYGHTF
many,TRBV12-3/TRBV12-4,TRBJ1-2,.,TGTGCCAGCAGTGTTTCGGGAGCAGGCTATGGCTACACCTTC,CASSVSGAGYGYTF
.,TRBV12-3/TRBV12-4,TRBJ1-2,.,TGTGCCAGCAGTATAGCGCAAGGGGACATAGGTGGCTACACCTTC,CASSIAQGDIGGYTF
medium-sized,TRBV12-3/TRBV12-4,TRBJ1-2,.,TGTGCCAGCAGTTTTGATTTGACCTATGGCTACACCTTC,CASSFDLTYGYTF
.,TRBV12-3/TRBV12-4,TRBJ1-2,TRBD1,TGTGCCAGCAGTCCAGGGACAGGTGGTCACACCTTC,CASSPGTGGHTF
medium-sized,TRBV12-3/TRBV12-4,TRBJ1-2,.,TGTGCCAGCAGCCCTTCGACGACAGAATATCTCACCTTC,CASSPSTTEYLTF
medium-sized,TRBV12-3/TRBV12-4,TRBJ1-2,.,TGTGCCAGCAGCCCCGACAGGAACTATGGCTACACCTTC,CASSPDRNYGYTF
.,TRBV12-3/TRBV12-4,TRBJ1-2,.,TGTGCCATCAGCCTTACCCGACAGATAGCGATTGGCCACACCTTC,CAISLTRQIAIGHTF
medium-sized,TRBV12-3/TRBV12-4,TRBJ1-2,TRBD1,TGTGCCAGCAGTTCCCCTGGACAGGCCGCCTATGGCTACACCTTC,CASSSPGQAAYGYTF
medium-sized,TRBV12-3/TRBV12-4,TRBJ1-2,TRBD1,TGTGCCAGCAGTCCGAGGACAGGGTTGTTCTATGGCTACACCTTC,CASSPRTGLFYGYTF
medium-sized,TRBV12-3/TRBV12-4,TRBJ1-2,.,TGTGCCAGCAGTTTAGCCGGGACACCATATGGCTACACCTTC,CASSLAGTPYGYTF
large,TRBV12-3/TRBV12-4,TRBJ1-2,.,TGTGCCAGCGGCAATGGTGGCGGCTACACCTTC,CASGNGGGYTF
large,TRBV12-3/TRBV12-4,TRBJ1-2,.,TGTGCCAGCAGTCCCACCCTCGGTCTACTCAGCAACTATGGCTACACCTTC,CASSPTLGLLSNYGYTF
.,TRBV12-3/TRBV12-4,TRBJ1-2,.,TGTGCCAGCAGACACCAGGGTGGAGGGCTCTATGGCTACATCTTC,CASRHQGGGLYGYIF
.,TRBV12-3/TRBV12-4,TRBJ1-2,TRBD1,TGTGCCAGCAAGGAAGGACAGGGAGTGCCTGGCTACACCTTC,CASKEGQGVPGYTF
medium-sized,TRBV12-3/TRBV12-4,TRBJ1-2,.,TGTGCCAGCAGTTCCGGCAGAGCTAACTATGGCTACACCTTC,CASSSGRANYGYTF
medium-sized,TRBV12-3/TRBV12-4,TRBJ1-2,.,TGTGCCAGCAGTCCCTCAGCCCGGGGTTACTATGGCTACACCTTC,CASSPSARGYYGYTF
medium-sized,TRBV12-3/TRBV12-4,TRBJ1-2,.,TGTGCCAGCAGTTTCCCGGGACCTGGAGGCTACACCTTC,CASSFPGPGGYTF
large,TRBV12-3/TRBV12-4,TRBJ1-2,TRBD1,TGTGCCAGCAGTTCCTGGCCCCGGGACAGACCTAATTATGGCTACACCTTC,CASSSWPRDRPNYGYTF
.,TRBV12-3/TRBV12-4,TRBJ1-2,.,TGTGCCAGCAGTCCCACTGGGAGAGGCTACACCTTC,CASSPTGRGYTF
medium-sized,TRBV12-3/TRBV12-4,TRBJ1-2,TRBD1,TGTGCCAGCAGTCGACAGGGGAGCGCCTATGGCTACACCTTC,CASSRQGSAYGYTF
.,TRBV12-3/TRBV12-4,TRBJ1-2,.,TGTGCCAGCAGTTCCCCGAGGGTGCGGAGCTACACCTTC,CASSSPRVRSYTF
large,TRBV12-3/TRBV12-4,TRBJ1-2,.,TGTGCCAGCAGTTTGGCCAGCGGGAACGGCTACACCTTC,CASSLASGNGYTF
large,TRBV12-3/TRBV12-4,TRBJ1-2,.,TGTGCCAGCAGTTTCCAGGACCTACTGACTGGCTACACCTTC,CASSFQDLLTGYTF
.,TRBV12-3/TRBV12-4,TRBJ1-2,.,TGTACCAGCAGTTCACGGCAGGGCCTTCTTGACTATGGCTACACCTTC,CTSSSRQGLLDYGYTF
medium-sized,TRBV12-3/TRBV12-4,TRBJ1-2,.,TGTGCCAGCAGTTCCGTGAACAACTATGGCTACACCTTC,CASSSVNNYGYTF
medium-sized,TRBV12-3/TRBV12-4,TRBJ1-2,.,TGTGCCAGCAGTTTAATGATCAGCTATGGCTACACCTTC,CASSLMISYGYTF